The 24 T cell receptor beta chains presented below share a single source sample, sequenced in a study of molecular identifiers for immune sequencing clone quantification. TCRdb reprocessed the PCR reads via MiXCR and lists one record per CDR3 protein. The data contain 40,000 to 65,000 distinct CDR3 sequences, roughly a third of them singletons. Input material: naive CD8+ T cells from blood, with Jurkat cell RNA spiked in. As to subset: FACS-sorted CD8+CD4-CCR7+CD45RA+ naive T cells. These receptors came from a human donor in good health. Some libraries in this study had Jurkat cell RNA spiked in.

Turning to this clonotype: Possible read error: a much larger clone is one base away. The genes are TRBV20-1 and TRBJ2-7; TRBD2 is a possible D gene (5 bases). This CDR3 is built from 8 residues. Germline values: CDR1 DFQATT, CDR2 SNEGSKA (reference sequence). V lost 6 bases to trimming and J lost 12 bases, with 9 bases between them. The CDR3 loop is CSAGGPYF. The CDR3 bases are TGCAGTGCCGGCGGGCCGTACTTC.

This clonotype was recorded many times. Written as DNA, the CDR3 is TGTGCCAGCACTCCAGGGGATTATACGCAGTATTTT. This translates into CASTPGDYTQYF. The chain combines TRBV12-3 or TRBV12-4 with TRBJ2-3; D may be TRBD1 (6 bases). The V gene lost 7 bases and the J gene lost 7 bases, with 12 bases spanning the gap. The CDR3 contains 12 residues.

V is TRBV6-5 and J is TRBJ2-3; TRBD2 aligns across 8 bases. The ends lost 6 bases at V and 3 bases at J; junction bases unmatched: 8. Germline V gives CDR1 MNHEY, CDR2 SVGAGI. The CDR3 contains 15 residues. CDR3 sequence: CASRTRGVRTDTQYF. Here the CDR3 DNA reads TGTGCCAGCAGGACGCGGGGGGTTAGGACAGATACGCAGTATTTT.

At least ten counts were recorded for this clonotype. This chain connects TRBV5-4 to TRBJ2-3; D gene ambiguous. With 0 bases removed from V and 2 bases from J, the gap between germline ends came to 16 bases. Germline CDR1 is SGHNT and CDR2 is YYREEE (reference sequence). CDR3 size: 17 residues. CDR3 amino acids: CASSLGPPFEATDTQYF. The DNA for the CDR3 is TGTGCCAGCAGCTTGGGCCCCCCCTTTGAGGCCACAGATACGCAGTATTTT. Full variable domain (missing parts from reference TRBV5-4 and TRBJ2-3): ETGVTQSPTHLIKTRGQQVTLRCSSQSGHNTVSWYQQALGQGPQFIFQYYREEENGRGNFPPRFSGLQFPNYSSELNVNALELDDSALYLCASSLGPPFEATDTQYFGPGTRLTVL.

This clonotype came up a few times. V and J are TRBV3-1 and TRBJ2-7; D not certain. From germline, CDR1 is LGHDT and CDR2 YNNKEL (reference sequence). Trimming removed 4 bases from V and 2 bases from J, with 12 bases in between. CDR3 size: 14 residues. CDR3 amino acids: CASSPQGPPYEQYF. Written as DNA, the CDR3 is TGTGCCAGCAGCCCCCAAGGCCCCCCCTACGAGCAGTACTTC.

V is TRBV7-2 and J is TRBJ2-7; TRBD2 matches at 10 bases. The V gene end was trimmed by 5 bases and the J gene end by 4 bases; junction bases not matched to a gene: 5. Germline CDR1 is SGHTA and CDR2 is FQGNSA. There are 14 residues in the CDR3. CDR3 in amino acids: CASSPGAGGYEQYF. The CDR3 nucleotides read TGTGCCAGCAGCCCCGGAGCGGGAGGGTACGAGCAGTACTTC.

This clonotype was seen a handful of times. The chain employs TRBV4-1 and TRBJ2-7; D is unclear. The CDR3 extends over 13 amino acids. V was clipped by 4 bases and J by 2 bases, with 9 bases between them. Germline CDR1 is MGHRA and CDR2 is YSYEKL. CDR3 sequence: CASSPREPYEQYF. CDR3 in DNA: TGCGCCAGCAGCCCCCGCGAGCCCTACGAGCAGTACTTC.

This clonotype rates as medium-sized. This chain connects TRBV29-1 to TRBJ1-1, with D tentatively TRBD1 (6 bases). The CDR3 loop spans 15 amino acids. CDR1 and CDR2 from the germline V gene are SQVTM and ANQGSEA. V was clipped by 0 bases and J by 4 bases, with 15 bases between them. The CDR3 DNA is TGCAGCGTTGAAGATCCCGGGGGGCCGACCACTGAAGCTTTCTTT. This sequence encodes CSVEDPGGPTTEAFF.

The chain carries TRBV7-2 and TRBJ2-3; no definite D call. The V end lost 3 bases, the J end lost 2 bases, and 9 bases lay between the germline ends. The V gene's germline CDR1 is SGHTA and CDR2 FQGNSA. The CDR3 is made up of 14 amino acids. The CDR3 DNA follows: TGTGCCAGCAGCTTCATTGGAACCACAGATACGCAGTATTTT. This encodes CASSFIGTTDTQYF.

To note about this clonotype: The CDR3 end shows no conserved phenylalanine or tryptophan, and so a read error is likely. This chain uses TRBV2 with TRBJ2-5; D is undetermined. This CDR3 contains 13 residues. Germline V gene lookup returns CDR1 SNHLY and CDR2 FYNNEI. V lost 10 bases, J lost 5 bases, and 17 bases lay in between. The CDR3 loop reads CATYHKQEETQYC. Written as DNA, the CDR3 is TGTGCCACTTACCACAAGCAGGAGGAGACCCAGTACTGC.

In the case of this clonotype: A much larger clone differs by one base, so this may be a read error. DNA of the CDR3: TGCAGCGATGGAGTTGGCAGCAATCAGCCCCAGCATTTT. Amino acids: CSDGVGSNQPQHF. This chain connects TRBV29-1 to TRBJ1-5; D is unresolved. CDR1 is SQVTM and CDR2 is ANQGSEA in the germline V gene. The ends were cut back, 7 bases at V and 1 base at J, with 11 bases in the middle. The CDR3 is 13 amino acids.

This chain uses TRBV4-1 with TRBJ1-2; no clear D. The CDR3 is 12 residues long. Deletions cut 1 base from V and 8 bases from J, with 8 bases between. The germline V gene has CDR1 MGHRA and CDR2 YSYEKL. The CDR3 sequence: CASSQGLRGYTF. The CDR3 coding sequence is TGCGCCAGCAGCCAAGGTCTCCGCGGCTACACCTTC.

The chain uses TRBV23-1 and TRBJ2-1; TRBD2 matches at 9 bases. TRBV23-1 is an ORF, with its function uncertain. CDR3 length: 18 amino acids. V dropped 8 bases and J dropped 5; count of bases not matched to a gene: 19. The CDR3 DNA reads TGCGCCAGCCCCGAGGGGGCCTTAGCGGGAGTCACGAACAATGAGCAGTTCTTC. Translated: CASPEGALAGVTNNEQFF.

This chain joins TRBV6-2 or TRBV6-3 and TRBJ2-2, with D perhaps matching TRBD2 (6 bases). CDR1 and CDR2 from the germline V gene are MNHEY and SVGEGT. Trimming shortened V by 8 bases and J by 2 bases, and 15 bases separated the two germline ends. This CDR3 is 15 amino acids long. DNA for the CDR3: TGTGCCAGCGGCGGGATCCCCCTAAACACCGGGGAGCTGTTTTTT. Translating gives CASGGIPLNTGELFF.

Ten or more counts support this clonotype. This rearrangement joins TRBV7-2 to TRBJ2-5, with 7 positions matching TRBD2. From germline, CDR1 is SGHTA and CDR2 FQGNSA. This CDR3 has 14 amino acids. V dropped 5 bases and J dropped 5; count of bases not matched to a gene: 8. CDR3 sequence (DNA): TGTGCCAGCAGCCCCGTTGGCGGGAGTGAGACCCAGTACTTC. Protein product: CASSPVGGSETQYF.

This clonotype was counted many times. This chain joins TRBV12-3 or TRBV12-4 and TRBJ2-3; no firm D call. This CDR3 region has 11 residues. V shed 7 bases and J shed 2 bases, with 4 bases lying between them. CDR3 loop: CASKNTDTQYF. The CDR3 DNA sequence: TGTGCCAGCAAAAACACAGATACGCAGTATTTT.

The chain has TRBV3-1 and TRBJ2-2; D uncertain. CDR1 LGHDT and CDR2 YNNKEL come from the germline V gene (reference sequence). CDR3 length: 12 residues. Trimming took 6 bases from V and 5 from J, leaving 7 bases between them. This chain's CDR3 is CASRAGTGELFF. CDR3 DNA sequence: TGTGCCAGCAGAGCTGGGACCGGGGAGCTGTTTTTT.

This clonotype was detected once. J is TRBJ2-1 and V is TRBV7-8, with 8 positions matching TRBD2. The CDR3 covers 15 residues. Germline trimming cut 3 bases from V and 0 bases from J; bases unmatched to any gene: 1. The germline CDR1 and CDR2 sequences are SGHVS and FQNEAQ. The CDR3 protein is CASSFSGSSYNEQFF. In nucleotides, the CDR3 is TGTGCCAGCAGCTTCAGCGGGAGCTCCTACAATGAGCAGTTCTTC.

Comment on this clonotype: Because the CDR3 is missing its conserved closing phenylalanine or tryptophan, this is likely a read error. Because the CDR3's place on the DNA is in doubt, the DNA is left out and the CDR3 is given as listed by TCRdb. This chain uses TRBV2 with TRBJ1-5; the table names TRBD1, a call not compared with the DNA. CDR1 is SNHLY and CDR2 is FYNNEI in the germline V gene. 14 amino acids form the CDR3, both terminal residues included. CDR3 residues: CASSDTGGGQPLHI.

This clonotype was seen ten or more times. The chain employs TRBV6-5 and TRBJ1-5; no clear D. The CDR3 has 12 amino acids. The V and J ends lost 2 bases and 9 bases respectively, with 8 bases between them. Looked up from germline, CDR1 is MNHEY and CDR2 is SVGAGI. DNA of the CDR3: TGTGCCAGCAGTTACCCCGCAGGGCCCCAGCATTTT. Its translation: CASSYPAGPQHF.

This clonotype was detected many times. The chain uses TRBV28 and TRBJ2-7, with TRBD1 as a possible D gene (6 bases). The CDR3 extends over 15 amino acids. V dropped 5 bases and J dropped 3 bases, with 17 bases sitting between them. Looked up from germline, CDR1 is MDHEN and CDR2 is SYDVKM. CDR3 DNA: TGTGCCAGCAGTCATCAGGGGACACGCATCTACGAGCAGTACTTC. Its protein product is CASSHQGTRIYEQYF.

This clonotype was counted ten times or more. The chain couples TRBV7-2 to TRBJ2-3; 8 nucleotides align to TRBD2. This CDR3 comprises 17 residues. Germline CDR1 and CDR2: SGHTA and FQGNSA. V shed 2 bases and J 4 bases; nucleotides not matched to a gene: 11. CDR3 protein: CASSLRRDGRAPDTQYF. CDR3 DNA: TGTGCCAGCAGCTTACGGAGAGACGGGAGGGCCCCAGATACGCAGTATTTT.

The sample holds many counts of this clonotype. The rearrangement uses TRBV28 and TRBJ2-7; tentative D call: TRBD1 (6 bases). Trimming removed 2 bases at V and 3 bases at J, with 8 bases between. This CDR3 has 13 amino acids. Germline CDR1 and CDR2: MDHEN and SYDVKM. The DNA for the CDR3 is TGTGCCAGCAGTTTAGGACAGCTCTACGAGCAGTACTTC. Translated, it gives CASSLGQLYEQYF. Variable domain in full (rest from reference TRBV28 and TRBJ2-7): DVKVTQSSRYLVKRTGEKVFLECVQDMDHENMFWYRQDPGLGLRLIYFSYDVKMKEKGDIPEGYSVSREKKERFSLILESASTNQTSMYLCASSLGQLYEQYFGPGTRLTVT.

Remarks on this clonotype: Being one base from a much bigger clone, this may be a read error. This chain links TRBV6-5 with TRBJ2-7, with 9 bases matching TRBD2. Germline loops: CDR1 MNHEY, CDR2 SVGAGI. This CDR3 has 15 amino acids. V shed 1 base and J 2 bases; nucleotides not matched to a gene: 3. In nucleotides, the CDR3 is TGTGCCAGCAGTTACTACCGCGGGAGGGCCTACGAGCAGTACTTC. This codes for CASSYYRGRAYEQYF.